The 17 T cell receptor beta chains reported below all come from one sample, sequenced in a study of T cell repertoires in cytomegalovirus infection. The antigens these receptors bind are not known. Using its own MiXCR run on the reads, TCRdb lists one record per CDR3 protein. Of 110,000 or so distinct CDR3 sequences in the sample, 30% were seen once. The source material was CD8+ T cells from cultured PBMCs, sampled from culture after CMV antigen stimulation. The receptors originated from a human donor in good health (CMV status not recorded). Some clones in this sample may be carry-over from other donors' samples.

The chain carries TRBV5-8 and TRBJ2-2; weak D call: TRBD1 (6 bases). The V end lost 4 bases, the J end lost 4 bases, and 17 bases lay between the germline ends. The CDR3 sequence is 16 residues long. From germline, CDR1 is SGHTS and CDR2 YDEGEE. The chain's CDR3 is CASSQGTGGLTGELFF. The CDR3 nucleotides are TGTGCCAGCAGCCAGGGTACTGGGGGCCTCACCGGGGAGCTGTTTTTT.

The table lists this clonotype with many counts. The chain carries TRBV7-2 and TRBJ2-1; D assignment may be TRBD1 or TRBD2 (5 bases each). The CDR3 runs 13 residues. The V gene's germline CDR1 is SGHTA and CDR2 FQGNSA. Between the trimmed V and J ends, which lost 3 bases and 9 bases, there was a span of 12 bases. DNA for the CDR3: TGTGCCAGCAGCTTTGGGGGATCCCCTGAGCAGTTCTTC. This encodes CASSFGGSPEQFF.

The chain uses TRBV27 and TRBJ2-3; 11 bases align to TRBD2. V shed 4 bases, J shed 4 bases, and the junction held 13 bases outside the gene matches. The germline gives CDR1 MNHEY, CDR2 SMNVEV (reference sequence). This CDR3 spans 18 amino acids. This CDR3 is CASSSPRQLAGGPDTQYF. The DNA of the CDR3 is TGTGCCAGCAGTTCCCCCCGCCAGCTAGCGGGGGGCCCAGATACGCAGTATTTT.

This chain uses TRBV5-1 with TRBJ2-3; the match to TRBD2 covers 11 bases. Trimming at V came to 0 bases and at J to 6 bases, leaving 15 bases not matched to a gene. This CDR3 comprises 19 residues. Germline values: CDR1 SGHRS, CDR2 YFSETQ. CDR3 amino acids: CASSLGASGGSLRPDTQYF. CDR3 sequence (DNA): TGCGCCAGCAGCTTGGGGGCTAGCGGGGGGTCGCTACGTCCCGATACGCAGTATTTT.

This clonotype came up many times. This chain connects TRBV7-2 to TRBJ1-3; no clear D. Germline V CDR1 and CDR2: SGHTA, FQGNSA. This CDR3 is 16 amino acids long. Between the trimmed V and J ends, which lost 4 bases and 1 base, there was a span of 14 bases. The DNA for the CDR3 is TGTGCCAGCAGCTACGCGATTCCTCGATCTGGAAACACCATATATTTT. This codes for CASSYAIPRSGNTIYF.

The table lists this clonotype with a few counts. This chain joins TRBV5-1 and TRBJ1-6; a possible D gene is TRBD1 (6 bases). Between the trimmed V and J ends, which lost 4 bases and 6 bases, there was a span of 14 bases. The germline V gene encodes CDR1 SGHRS and CDR2 YFSETQ. CDR3 size: 15 residues. DNA of the CDR3: TGCGCCAGCAGCCCGATACAGGGAACTAATTCACCCCTCCACTTT. Translating gives CASSPIQGTNSPLHF.

V is TRBV25-1 and J is TRBJ2-7; a possible D gene is TRBD2 (5 bases). The CDR3 is 14 amino acids. Germline CDR1 MGHDK, CDR2 SYGVNS. Trimming removed 1 base at V and 0 bases at J, with 7 bases between. The CDR3 loop reads CASSESGSSYEQYF. In DNA form, the CDR3 reads TGTGCCAGCAGTGAATCTGGGAGCTCCTACGAGCAGTACTTC.

This rearrangement joins TRBV7-4 to TRBJ2-1; no clear D gene. Germline values: CDR1 SGHVT, CDR2 SQSDAQ. The CDR3 has 14 amino acids. The ends were cut back, 2 bases at V and 6 bases at J, with 11 bases in the middle. The CDR3 protein is CASSLSERGNEQFF. DNA of the CDR3: TGTGCCAGCAGCTTAAGTGAAAGAGGCAATGAGCAGTTCTTC.

This clonotype came up once. The chain carries TRBV5-6 and TRBJ2-7; possibly TRBD2 for D (5 bases). Germline V gene lookup returns CDR1 SGHDT and CDR2 YYEEEE. This CDR3 has 15 residues. The V end was cut by 4 bases, the J end by 4 bases, with 18 bases between. The CDR3, as DNA: TGTGCCAGCAGCCCACCAAACGGGAATTTTTACGAGCAGTACTTC. Translation: CASSPPNGNFYEQYF.

V is TRBV12-3 or TRBV12-4 and J is TRBJ2-1, with 11 nucleotides matching TRBD2. The ends lost 5 bases at V and 4 bases at J; junction bases unmatched: 13. The CDR3 is made up of 18 amino acids. Here the CDR3 DNA reads TGTGCCAGCAGTGCCGCCAACATACTAGCGGGGGAGTACAATGAGCAGTTCTTC. Amino acid sequence: CASSAANILAGEYNEQFF.

This clonotype has just a few counts. The CDR3 spells CASSLGSDQPQHF. CDR3 bases: TGTGCCAGCAGTTTAGGATCGGATCAGCCCCAGCATTTT. The gene calls are TRBV27 and TRBJ1-5; D is unclear. The CDR3 length is 13 residues. The germline CDR1 and CDR2 sequences are MNHEY and SMNVEV (reference sequence). V shed 2 bases and J shed 5 bases, with 7 bases lying between them.

The count of this clonotype is one. This sequence joins TRBV4-3 and TRBJ2-2; D gene ambiguous. Per germline, CDR1 LGHNA and CDR2 YSLEER. V was cut by 0 bases and J by 5 bases, with 7 bases left in between. The CDR3 totals 14 residues. The CDR3 reads CASSQDRLTGELFF. The CDR3 DNA reads as TGCGCCAGCAGCCAAGATCGACTGACCGGGGAGCTGTTTTTT.

This chain uses TRBV6-2 or TRBV6-3 with TRBJ2-7, with D perhaps matching TRBD1 or TRBD2 (5 bases each). This CDR3 is built from 15 residues. The V end was cut by 6 bases, the J end by 2 bases, with 17 bases between. Germline V lookup: CDR1 MNHEY, CDR2 SVGEGT. The CDR3 reads CASREDRDGAYEQYF. The CDR3 DNA is TGTGCCAGCAGGGAAGATCGGGACGGAGCCTACGAGCAGTACTTC.

This clonotype was picked up many times. The chain is built from TRBV7-2 and TRBJ1-1; no definite D call. Per the germline V gene, CDR1 is SGHTA and CDR2 is FQGNSA. The CDR3 is made up of 11 amino acids. Trimming left V 5 bases short and J 1 base short, with 2 bases between. The CDR3 DNA is TGTGCCAGCAGCCGGAACACTGAAGCTTTCTTT. This sequence encodes CASSRNTEAFF.

The rearrangement links TRBV2 to TRBJ2-3; 10 nucleotides line up with TRBD1. The trim removed 7 bases at V and 2 bases at J, leaving 15 bases unmatched. The V gene's germline CDR1 is SNHLY and CDR2 FYNNEI. This CDR3 is 18 amino acids long. The CDR3 is CASTTGRDRGLDTDTQYF. The CDR3 DNA reads as TGTGCCAGCACTACAGGGCGGGACAGGGGCCTAGACACAGATACGCAGTATTTT.

This rearrangement joins TRBV20-1 to TRBJ2-7; 9 bases match TRBD1. The germline gives CDR1 DFQATT, CDR2 SNEGSKA (reference sequence). This CDR3 spans 15 amino acids. The V and J ends lost 0 bases and 9 bases, in that order; junction bases with no gene match: 12. CDR3 residues: CSARDRDREWLGQYF. The CDR3 DNA follows: TGCAGTGCTAGAGATCGGGACAGGGAGTGGTTAGGGCAGTACTTC.

The chain carries TRBV4-1 and TRBJ2-1; D perhaps matches TRBD1 (5 bases). This CDR3 spans 12 amino acids. Trimming stripped 6 bases from V and 4 bases from J, with 7 bases between. Germline CDR1 is MGHRA and CDR2 is YSYEKL. DNA of the CDR3: TGCGCCAGCAGAGACAGATACAATGAGCAGTTCTTC. This translates into CASRDRYNEQFF.